The rows below give T cell receptor beta chains drawn from one sample of a study of T cell repertoires in cytomegalovirus infection. TCRdb re-called the reads with MiXCR, one entry per CDR3 protein. The data hold some 920,000 distinct CDR3 sequences, with around 31% observed a single time. The antigens of these receptors remain unknown. The sequencing used cultured CD8+ T cells from PBMCs, collected from culture after CMV antigen stimulation. These receptors came from a human donor in good health (CMV status not recorded). Some clones in this sample may be carry-over from other donors' samples. Both conserved end residues are part of each CDR3. A D gene is named only where the DNA matches it firmly. Not all rows give a size; the values are once, few, many and, for expanded clones, a class.

>-|13|TRBV7-9|few|TRBJ1-2
TGTGCCAGCAGCGCCAGGGTGAACTATGGCTACACCTTC
CASSARVNYGYTF
>-|12|TRBV7-6|many|TRBJ2-2
TGTGCCAGCAGCTTTGGCGCCGGGGAGCTGTTTTTT
CASSFGAGELFF
>TRBD1|15|TRBV7-9|-|TRBJ2-5
TGTGCCAGCAGCCAAGCGACAGGGGCCCAAGAGACCCAGTACTTC
CASSQATGAQETQYF
>-|15|TRBV7-9|-|TRBJ2-5
TGTGCCAGCAGCTTATCGTTCTCGGTGTGGGAGACCCAGTACTTC
CASSLSFSVWETQYF
>-|12|TRBV12-3/TRBV12-4|-|TRBJ1-5
TGTGCCAGCAGTTCCGGATCTCAGCCCCAGCATTTT
CASSSGSQPQHF
>-|15|TRBV7-2|few|TRBJ2-1
TGTGCCAGCAGCTTAGGACAGTCTCCGGGCAATGAGCAGTTCTTC
CASSLGQSPGNEQFF
>-|14|TRBV10-1|-|TRBJ1-1
TGCGCCAGCAGTGAGTCGGGGGGGAAATCGGAAGCTTTCTTT
CASSESGGKSEAFF
>-|14|TRBV19|once|TRBJ2-1
TGTGCCAGTAGTATTTCAAACTCCTACAATGAGCAGTTCTTC
CASSISNSYNEQFF
>-|14|TRBV6-1|few|TRBJ1-2
TGTGCCAGCACCGATTTGGCGGCGCGCTATGGCTACACCTTC
CASTDLAARYGYTF
>-|12|TRBV7-9|few|TRBJ2-1
TGTGCCAGCAGCTTATTGAGTAATGAGCAGTTCTTC
CASSLLSNEQFF
>TRBD2|15|TRBV5-4|-|TRBJ2-7
TGTGCCAGCAGGCCCCCGGGAGGGGGTTCCTACGAGCAGTACTTC
CASRPPGGGSYEQYF
>-|16|TRBV7-2|many|TRBJ2-5
TGTGCCAGCAGCTTAGAGGTGTGGGGACAAACAGAGACCCAGTACTTC
CASSLEVWGQTETQYF
>TRBD1|16|TRBV5-1|few|TRBJ1-5
TGCGCCAGCAGCTTGCTAGGGACAGAAGGGGGACAGCCCCAGCATTTT
CASSLLGTEGGQPQHF
>-|15|TRBV14|-|TRBJ2-3
TGTGCCAGCAGCCAAGGGACGACTAGCACAGATACGCAGTATTTT
CASSQGTTSTDTQYF
>TRBD1|15|TRBV11-3|-|TRBJ2-3
TGTGCCAGCAGCTGGGGGACAGGGGGTTCAGATACGCAGTATTTT
CASSWGTGGSDTQYF
>-|13|TRBV7-6|-|TRBJ2-2
TGTGCCAGCAGGACCCTTGGGGCCGGGGAGCTGTTTTTT
CASRTLGAGELFF
>-|15|TRBV10-3|-|TRBJ2-1
TGTGCCATCAGACAAACTGGAGCGGACTACAATGAGCAGTTCTTC
CAIRQTGADYNEQFF
>-|14|TRBV7-6|few|TRBJ2-1
TGTGCCAGCAGATTGGGAGGCGGTCGGTCTGAGCAGTTCTTC
CASRLGGGRSEQFF
>-|19|TRBV7-9|few|TRBJ2-2
TGTGCCAGCAGCGGGGATAGACTCAGGGCAAGGGAAAGCACCGGGGAGCTGTTTTTT
CASSGDRLRARESTGELFF
>-|13|TRBV5-4|few|TRBJ1-1
TGTGCCAGCAGACCAGGTCTGGCCACTGAAGCTTTCTTT
CASRPGLATEAFF
>TRBD2|16|TRBV19|-|TRBJ2-3
TGTGTCAGTAGTCTCCCAGCGGGGGCACTAACAGATACGCAGTATTTT
CVSSLPAGALTDTQYF
>-|13|TRBV15|-|TRBJ1-2
TGTGCCACCAGCAGAGATAGGGGTTCAGGCTACACCTTC
CATSRDRGSGYTF